This T cell receptor (beta chain) was identified in a study of blood T cell repertoires in COVID-19. Background on the study: Samples representing acute and convalescent COVID-19 were sourced from the United States, Italy and Spain.

Assay: immunoSEQ multiplex PCR; the TCRdb copy retains only in-frame clones and omits some. The sample lists about 260,000 clones; about 88% were seen once. CDR3 length: 14 residues. With V trimmed by 4 bases and J by 4 bases, 7 bases remained unmatched. CDR1 is SGHRS and CDR2 is YFSETQ in the germline V gene. This clone was recorded only once. V and J are TRBV5-1 and TRBJ2-5; 7 nucleotides agree with TRBD1. The source is a man between 60 and 75 years old who had recovered from COVID-19. The material sequenced was peripheral blood. For the CDR3, the DNA is TGCGCCAGCAGCCCTGACAGGGCGCGAGAGACCCAGTACTTC. Residues: CASSPDRARETQYF.